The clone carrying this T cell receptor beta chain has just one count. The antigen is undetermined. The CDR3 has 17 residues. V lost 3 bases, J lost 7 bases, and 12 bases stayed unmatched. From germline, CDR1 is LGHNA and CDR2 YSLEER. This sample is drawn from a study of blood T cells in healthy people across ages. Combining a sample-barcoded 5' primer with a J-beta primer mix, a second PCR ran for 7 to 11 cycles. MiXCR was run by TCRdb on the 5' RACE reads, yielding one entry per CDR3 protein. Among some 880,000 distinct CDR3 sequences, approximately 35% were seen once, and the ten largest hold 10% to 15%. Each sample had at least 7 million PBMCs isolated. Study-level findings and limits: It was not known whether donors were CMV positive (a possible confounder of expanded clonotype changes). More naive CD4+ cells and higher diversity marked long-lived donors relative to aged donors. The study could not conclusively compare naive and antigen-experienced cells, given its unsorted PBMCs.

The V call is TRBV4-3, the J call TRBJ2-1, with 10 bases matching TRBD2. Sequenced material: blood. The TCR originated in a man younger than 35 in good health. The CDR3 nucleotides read TGCGCCAGCAGCCAGACCATCCTAGCGGGAGACTCGAATGAGCAGTTCTTC. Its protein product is CASSQTILAGDSNEQFF.